These T cell receptor beta chains were read from a single sample in a study of technical replicates of blood from a few donors. Measured with immunoSEQ multiplex PCR; TCRdb has only the in-frame clones, and not every one. Among 75,000 to 95,000 clones listed, approximately 95% were seen once. The sequenced sample consisted of T cells isolated from PBMCs. The receptors derive from a human donor in good health. Both conserved end residues are part of each CDR3. A D gene is named only where the DNA matches it firmly. Size is stated for part of the rows, as once, few or many counts, or as a class when the clone is expanded.

J,size,V,D,CDR3,DNA
TRBJ2-7,-,TRBV27,TRBD2,CASSFYGGAYEQYF,TGTGCCAGCAGTTTTTATGGGGGGGCCTACGAGCAGTACTTC
TRBJ1-5,-,TRBV5-6,TRBD1,CASSDHKQGISGQPQHF,TGTGCCAGCAGCGACCATAAACAGGGGATCAGCGGACAGCCCCAGCATTTT
TRBJ2-7,-,TRBV27,-,CASSLGTTLREQYF,TGTGCCAGCAGTTTGGGGACAACCCTACGAGAGCAGTACTTC
TRBJ2-2,-,TRBV7-6,-,CASSLLIGTNTGELFF,TGTGCCAGCAGCTTATTGATCGGGACGAACACCGGGGAGCTGTTTTTT
TRBJ2-1,-,TRBV7-9,TRBD2,CASSFPGLAGNEQFF,TGTGCCAGCAGCTTCCCAGGACTAGCGGGGAATGAGCAGTTCTTC
TRBJ1-2,-,TRBV5-1,-,CASSLVGDYGYTF,TGCGCCAGCAGCTTGGTAGGGGACTATGGCTACACCTTC
TRBJ2-3,-,TRBV7-7,TRBD2,CASSFTGGGTDTQYF,TGTGCTAGCAGCTTCACGGGGGGGGGCACAGATACGCAGTATTTT
TRBJ1-1,-,TRBV19,TRBD1,CASSIGQGMNTEAFF,TGTGCCAGTAGTATCGGACAGGGGATGAACACTGAAGCTTTCTTT
TRBJ2-1,-,TRBV7-6,TRBD2,CASSLAASGSWNEQFF,TGTGCCAGCAGCTTAGCGGCTAGCGGGAGTTGGAATGAGCAGTTCTTC
TRBJ2-7,-,TRBV7-9,-,CASSPHRDSSYEQYF,TGTGCCAGCAGCCCGCACAGAGATAGCTCCTACGAGCAGTACTTC
TRBJ1-2,-,TRBV28,TRBD1,CASRLGQEYGYTF,TGTGCCAGCAGGTTGGGACAGGAGTATGGCTACACCTTC
TRBJ1-5,once,TRBV18,-,CASSRELTLAPDNPNGRQPQHF,TGTGCCAGCTCACGCGAACTGACCTTGGCCCCAGACAACCCTAACGGAAGACAGCCCCAGCATTTT
TRBJ2-2,-,TRBV7-9,TRBD1,CASSLSTGRGTGELFF,TGTGCCAGCAGCTTATCGACAGGGCGCGGCACCGGGGAGCTGTTTTTT
TRBJ2-5,-,TRBV6-4,TRBD1,CASSDPDRVWKETQYF,TGTGCCAGCAGTGACCCGGACAGGGTATGGAAAGAGACCCAGTACTTC
TRBJ2-7,-,TRBV28,-,CASSRDGAGLYEQYF,TGTGCCAGCAGTCGGGATGGTGCCGGATTATACGAGCAGTACTTC
TRBJ1-1,-,TRBV6-6,-,CASSPLRGTNTEAFF,TGTGCCAGCAGTCCGTTACGCGGGACGAACACTGAAGCTTTCTTT
TRBJ2-1,-,TRBV30,-,CAWGAYNEQFF,TGTGCCTGGGGGGCATACAATGAGCAGTTCTTC
TRBJ1-1,-,TRBV11-3,-,CASSLSRLGTEAFF,TGTGCCAGCAGCTTATCTCGTCTCGGCACTGAAGCTTTCTTT
TRBJ2-5,-,TRBV28,-,CASSVRVAKTQYF,TGTGCCAGCAGTGTCAGGGTTGCAAAGACCCAGTACTTC
TRBJ1-4,-,TRBV10-2,TRBD1,CASGLRDSEKLFF,TGCGCCAGCGGATTACGGGACAGTGAAAAACTGTTTTTT
TRBJ2-7,-,TRBV5-1,TRBD1,CASSPGTGENIHEQYF,TGCGCCAGCAGCCCCGGGACAGGGGAAAATATCCACGAGCAGTACTTC
TRBJ2-5,-,TRBV28,TRBD2,CASSSLAGVLETQYF,TGTGCCAGCAGTTCCCTGGCGGGAGTGTTAGAGACCCAGTACTTC
TRBJ1-2,-,TRBV2,TRBD1,CASSELSGGYGYTF,TGTGCCAGCAGTGAATTATCAGGGGGCTATGGCTACACCTTC
TRBJ1-5,few,TRBV2,-,CASSVEVGGRQPQHF,TGTGCCAGCAGTGTAGAGGTTGGGGGGAGACAGCCCCAGCATTTT
TRBJ1-1,-,TRBV9,-,CASSVVDPYYSGAMNTEAFF,TGTGCCAGCAGCGTAGTCGACCCCTATTACTCGGGTGCCATGAACACTGAAGCTTTCTTT
TRBJ1-3,-,TRBV11-2,TRBD1,CASSPPQGATIYF,TGTGCCAGCAGCCCCCCACAGGGGGCGACGATATATTTT
TRBJ2-3,-,TRBV5-1,-,CASSLETSTDTQYF,TGCGCCAGCAGCTTAGAAACTAGCACAGATACGCAGTATTTT
TRBJ2-3,-,TRBV16,-,CASSQYPGDTQYF,TGTGCCAGCAGCCAATATCCCGGGGATACGCAGTATTTT
TRBJ1-5,-,TRBV6-6,TRBD1,CASSRDRISNQPQHF,TGTGCCAGCAGCCGGGACAGAATTAGCAATCAGCCCCAGCATTTT
TRBJ1-1,-,TRBV5-4,TRBD1,CASSGGQGYLEAFF,TGTGCCAGCAGCGGGGGACAGGGGTATTTGGAAGCTTTCTTT
TRBJ2-7,-,TRBV2,-,CASSPFGEQYF,TGTGCCAGCAGCCCATTCGGGGAGCAGTACTTC
TRBJ2-1,-,TRBV4-1,TRBD2,CASSQDSGLAGGAFF,TGCGCCAGCAGCCAAGATTCAGGACTAGCGGGAGGCGCGTTCTTC
TRBJ2-1,-,TRBV29-1,-,CSVERGYNEQFF,TGCAGCGTTGAACGGGGCTACAATGAGCAGTTCTTC
TRBJ2-1,-,TRBV28,TRBD2,CASSKAGGPINEQFF,TGTGCCAGCAGTAAAGCGGGGGGGCCAATCAATGAGCAGTTCTTC
TRBJ2-2,-,TRBV15,-,CATSRDLVLEGLGTGELFF,TGTGCCACCAGCAGAGATCTAGTTCTGGAGGGCTTGGGCACCGGGGAGCTGTTTTTT
TRBJ1-5,few,TRBV19,TRBD1,CASITRTGDFGFQPQHF,TGTGCCAGTATCACTCGGACAGGGGACTTCGGGTTCCAGCCCCAGCATTTT
TRBJ2-5,-,TRBV5-8,TRBD2,CASSLTGSGRARETQYF,TGTGCCAGCAGCTTGACAGGAAGCGGGAGGGCCCGGGAGACCCAGTACTTC
TRBJ1-3,-,TRBV7-2,-,CASSLSSSGNTIYF,TGTGCCAGCAGCCTAAGTAGCTCTGGAAACACCATATATTTT
TRBJ1-4,-,TRBV18,TRBD1,CASSRPGQGHEKLFF,TGTGCCAGCTCACGCCCGGGACAGGGCCATGAAAAACTGTTTTTT
TRBJ2-7,-,TRBV15,TRBD1,CATRAGTGTLDEQYF,TGTGCCACCAGAGCCGGGACAGGGACCCTGGACGAGCAGTACTTC
TRBJ2-3,-,TRBV13,-,CASSLGGGSRTDTQYF,TGTGCCAGCAGCTTAGGCGGTGGTAGCCGAACAGATACGCAGTATTTT
TRBJ1-2,-,TRBV10-3,TRBD1,CALSPGGADSTRRGYTF,TGTGCCTTAAGTCCAGGGGGCGCCGATTCCACGAGACGCGGCTACACCTTC
TRBJ2-7,once,TRBV10-3,-,CAISDGSYEQYF,TGTGCCATCAGTGACGGTTCCTACGAGCAGTACTTC
TRBJ2-1,once,TRBV11-1,TRBD2,CASSTRAAGGGGSYNEQFF,TGTGCCAGCAGCACCCGGGCGGCCGGGGGGGGAGGCTCCTACAATGAGCAGTTCTTC
TRBJ1-1,-,TRBV27,-,CASSLSRDTEAFF,TGTGCCAGCAGTTTATCCCGAGATACTGAAGCTTTCTTT